Below, 20 T cell receptor beta chains from the same sample are listed, as sequenced in a study of T cells in Graves' hyperthyroidism and ophthalmopathy. Regions amplified from RNA transcripts were the TCR beta CDR3 regions. HTBI primers drove first-round RT-PCR of the TCR CDR3. TCRdb re-called the multiplex PCR reads with MiXCR, one entry per CDR3 protein. The sample holds a few hundred thousand distinct CDR3 sequences, approximately 25% seen once. Sequences were obtained from blood. These receptors all stem from a man in his forties or fifties with Graves' hyperthyroidism.

In this sample, this clonotype turned up a few times. This chain links TRBV20-1 with TRBJ1-1; a weak D match, TRBD1 (6 bases). Per the germline V gene, CDR1 is DFQATT and CDR2 is SNEGSKA (reference sequence). The CDR3 contains 15 residues. V lost 3 bases, J lost 0 bases, and 14 bases lay in between. The CDR3 sequence: CSARQGFLMNTEAFF. In DNA, the CDR3 is TGCAGTGCTAGGCAGGGGTTTTTAATGAACACTGAAGCTTTCTTT.

This clonotype was seen ten or more times. This rearrangement joins TRBV11-2 to TRBJ2-4; 12 bases align to TRBD1. CDR1 and CDR2 from the germline V gene are SGHAT and FQNNGV. V lost 5 bases and J lost 1; bases outside the gene matches: 6. This CDR3 contains 17 residues. The CDR3 DNA is TGTGCCAGCAGCGTCTGGGACAGGGGGCGTGCCAAAAACATTCAGTACTTC. It specifies CASSVWDRGRAKNIQYF.

This clonotype has at least ten counts. This CDR3 is CSVLGQGNQPQHF. The CDR3 DNA follows: TGCAGCGTTCTAGGGCAGGGCAATCAGCCCCAGCATTTT. The chain employs TRBV29-1 and TRBJ1-5; D not certain. The ends were cut back, 5 bases at V and 2 bases at J, with 10 bases in the middle. Germline V gene sequence: CDR1 SQVTM, CDR2 ANQGSEA. The CDR3 runs to 13 residues.

The rearrangement uses TRBV19 and TRBJ1-2, with a tentative D call TRBD1 (5 bases). Trimming removed 3 bases from V and 6 bases from J, with 11 bases in between. The germline V gene has CDR1 LNHDA and CDR2 SQIVND (reference sequence). This CDR3 spans 13 amino acids. CDR3 region: CASSIEGSHGYTF. The CDR3 DNA follows: TGTGCCAGTAGTATCGAGGGGTCCCATGGCTACACCTTC.

Details on this clonotype: One end of the junction is discordant with germline, which a read error may explain. The chain links TRBV5-1 to TRBJ1-2, with D tentatively TRBD1 (6 bases). The CDR3 loop spans 12 amino acids. The germline V gene encodes CDR1 SGHRS and CDR2 YFSETQ. CDR3 sequence: CASSWTENGYTF. The CDR3 region has the DNA TGTGCCAGCAGCTGGACAGAGAACGGCTACACCTTC.

The CDR3, as DNA: TGTGCCAGCTCACCGCACAGGGCGGCCACTGAAGCTTTCTTT. Translating gives CASSPHRAATEAFF. J is TRBJ1-1 and V is TRBV18; tentative D call: TRBD1 (6 bases). V was clipped by 3 bases and J by 4 bases, with 12 bases between them. CDR1 and CDR2 (germline): KGHSH, LQKENI. The CDR3 extends over 14 amino acids.

This clonotype was recorded many times. The chain recombines TRBV12-3 or TRBV12-4 with TRBJ1-1; the D is unclear. The CDR3 spans 14 residues. The V end lost 3 bases, the J end lost 3 bases, and 11 bases lay between the germline ends. CDR3 DNA sequence: TGTGCCAGCAGTTTTGGAACAGAGGACACTGAAGCTTTCTTT. Translation gives CASSFGTEDTEAFF.

The chain couples TRBV6-1 to TRBJ2-7; 11 bases are shared with TRBD1. Trimming removed 5 bases from V and 5 bases from J; junction bases left unmatched: 5. The germline V gene encodes CDR1 MNHNS and CDR2 SASEGT. This CDR3 contains 14 residues. The CDR3 loop is CASSPDRGLDEQYF. CDR3 nucleotide sequence: TGTGCCAGCAGTCCGGACAGGGGGCTCGACGAGCAGTACTTC.

This clonotype has a count of ten or more. The gene calls are TRBV12-3 or TRBV12-4 and TRBJ1-1, with D possibly TRBD1 on 5 matching bases. V lost 0 bases, J lost 5 bases, and 10 bases lay in between. The CDR3 covers 14 residues. In DNA form, the CDR3 reads TGTGCCAGCAGTTTAGCAGGGGCTGGGACTGAAGCTTTCTTT. Translated: CASSLAGAGTEAFF.

Of note for this clonotype: A much larger clonotype is one base distant, so this may be a read error. This chain joins TRBV6-1 and TRBJ1-1, with D hard to call. The germline V gene encodes CDR1 MNHNS and CDR2 SASEGT. The length of the CDR3 is 17 residues. CDR3 protein: CATSERYGVRVNTEAFF. The DNA of the CDR3 is TGTGCCACCAGTGAGAGGTATGGGGTGCGGGTGAACACTGAAGCTTTCTTT.

On this clonotype itself: An end of the junction differs from the germline gene, which may be a read error. The V and J genes are TRBV20-1 and TRBJ2-1; TRBD2 aligns across 11 bases. The CDR3 has 16 amino acids. Looked up from germline, CDR1 is DFQATT and CDR2 is SNEGSKA (reference sequence). The DNA of the CDR3 is TGTAGTGCTTTTCCTAGCGGGAGGTCGACCTACAATGAGCAGTTCTTC. Translation gives CSAFPSGRSTYNEQFF.

The genes are TRBV6-2 or TRBV6-3 and TRBJ1-6, with D possibly being TRBD1 (6 bases). The CDR3 extends over 15 amino acids. Per the germline V gene, CDR1 is MNHEY and CDR2 is SVGEGT. The V gene lost 6 bases and the J gene lost 4 bases, with 13 bases spanning the gap. The CDR3 sequence: CASRGTGQYNSPLHF. The CDR3 coding sequence is TGTGCCAGCAGGGGAACAGGACAGTATAATTCACCCCTCCACTTT.

This clonotype has more than one count but fewer than ten. The J gene is TRBJ2-2, the V gene TRBV28; the D is unclear. This CDR3 comprises 16 residues. Trimming left V 1 base short and J 1 base short, with 10 bases between. Germline V gives CDR1 MDHEN, CDR2 SYDVKM. The CDR3 sequence: CASSLSGRLNTGELFF. As DNA, the CDR3 is TGTGCCAGCAGTTTATCGGGCAGGCTGAACACCGGGGAGCTGTTTTTT.

This clonotype was counted many times. V and J are TRBV2 and TRBJ2-7; possible D gene TRBD2, 6 bases. With 6 bases removed from V and 0 bases from J, the gap between germline ends came to 12 bases. The CDR3 totals 14 residues. CDR1 is SNHLY, CDR2 FYNNEI, per germline. CDR3 DNA sequence: TGTGCCAGCAGAATTAGCGGAAGCTCCTACGAGCAGTACTTC. Amino acid sequence: CASRISGSSYEQYF. Full variable domain (missing parts from reference TRBV2 and TRBJ2-7): EPEVTQTPSHQVTQMGQEVILRCVPISNHLYFYWYRQILGQKVEFLVSFYNNEISEKSEIFDDQFSVERPDGSNFTLKIRSTKLEDSAMYFCASRISGSSYEQYFGPGTRLTVT.

This clonotype was recorded a few times. V gene TRBV15 combines with J gene TRBJ2-1; TRBD1 agrees at 8 bases. This CDR3 spans 15 amino acids. Unmatched junction bases numbered 6, after V lost 1 base and J lost 7 bases. Germline V lookup: CDR1 LNHNV, CDR2 YYDKDF (reference sequence). CDR3 in amino acids: CATSRGQGAVNEQFF. The CDR3 DNA reads as TGTGCCACCAGCAGAGGGCAGGGGGCGGTAAATGAGCAGTTCTTC. The entire variable domain, with the rest obtained from reference TRBV15 and TRBJ2-1, is as follows: DAMVIQNPRYQVTQFGKPVTLSCSQTLNHNVMYWYQQKSSQAPKLLFHYYDKDFNNEADTPDNFQSRRPNTSFCFLDIRSPGLGDTAMYLCATSRGQGAVNEQFFGPGTRLTVL.

In this sample, this clonotype turned up a few times. The rearrangement links TRBV29-1 to TRBJ1-4, with D possibly being TRBD1 (6 bases). The CDR3 totals 15 residues. The germline gives CDR1 SQVTM, CDR2 ANQGSEA. V gave up 2 bases and J gave up 2 bases, with 12 bases separating them. The CDR3: CSVEPLRGTNEKLFF. The CDR3 DNA reads TGCAGCGTTGAACCCCTGAGGGGGACTAATGAAAAACTGTTTTTT.

This chain joins TRBV6-5 and TRBJ1-1, with TRBD1 matching over 7 bases. Trimming cost V 4 bases and J 6 bases; bases outside gene matches: 5. Germline CDR1 and CDR2: MNHEY and SVGAGI. This CDR3 region has 13 residues. The CDR3 spells CASSFRGTAEAFF. DNA for the CDR3: TGTGCCAGCAGTTTCAGGGGGACGGCTGAAGCTTTCTTT.

Only a few counts were recorded for this clonotype. The chain recombines TRBV19 with TRBJ2-2; TRBD2 might be the D (5 bases). Trimming shortened V by 7 bases and J by 4 bases, and 13 bases separated the two germline ends. Germline CDR1 and CDR2: LNHDA and SQIVND (reference sequence). The CDR3 contains 14 residues. The CDR3 region is CASKSGFATGELFF. CDR3 DNA: TGTGCCAGTAAAAGCGGATTTGCCACCGGGGAGCTGTTTTTT.

This clonotype came up a few times. The chain carries TRBV18 and TRBJ1-1; TRBD1 is a possible D gene (5 bases). Trimming removed 2 bases at V and 11 bases at J, with 12 bases between. CDR1 KGHSH and CDR2 LQKENI come from the germline V gene. The CDR3 totals 12 residues. The CDR3 protein is CASSPEGRRAFF. CDR3 sequence (DNA): TGTGCCAGCTCACCAGAGGGGCGGCGGGCTTTCTTT.

Many counts were recorded for this clonotype. The chain is built from TRBV6-1 and TRBJ2-3; 7 nucleotides line up with TRBD1. J lost 5 bases, V lost 5 bases, and 10 bases had no gene match. Germline V CDR1 and CDR2: MNHNS, SASEGT. CDR3 size: 15 residues. CDR3 region: CASSLRQGGRDTQYF. CDR3 sequence (DNA): TGTGCCAGCAGTTTAAGACAGGGTGGTAGAGATACGCAGTATTTT.